This TCR beta chain was captured in a study of cytomegalovirus exposure and HLA in healthy donors. As for the study in general: A preliminary data release comprised 80 million or so unique TCRs obtained from HLA-typed donors. Points from the study as a whole: Through in vitro validation, a few CMV-associated chains were shown to be specific for CMV antigens.

Healthy bone marrow donors made up the donors. PCR employed 60 Vbeta and 13 Jbeta primers. Method: immunoSEQ multiplex PCR; TCRdb's copy keeps in-frame clones and lacks some. The sample gives about 180,000 clones, around 80% of which show up once; around 5.4% is in the top ten. About this clone: What it binds is unknown.

Germline CDR1 reads SGDLS; CDR2 reads YYNGEE. V was shortened by 7 bases and J by 1 base, with 11 bases between the two germline ends. The CDR3 loop spans 13 amino acids. Material for sequencing was PBMCs. The TCR was taken from a man aged 40-49 years in good health and CMV-seronegative. The chain uses TRBV9 and TRBJ1-1, with unresolved D. CDR3 loop: CASSGGRNTEAFF. Here the CDR3 DNA reads TGTGCCAGCTCGGGTGGCAGGAACACTGAAGCTTTCTTT. The full variable domain, its missing parts supplied by reference TRBV9 and TRBJ1-1, is DSGVTQTPKHLITATGQRVTLRCSPRSGDLSVYWYQQSLDQGLQFLIQYYNGEERAKGNILERFSAQQFPDLHSELNLSSLELGDSALYFCASSGGRNTEAFFGQGTRLTVV.